This is a list of T cell receptor beta chains from one sample in a study of blood T cell repertoires in COVID-19. The repertoire was sequenced with immunoSEQ multiplex PCR; TCRdb's copy has only in-frame clones and lacks some. This table holds about 82,000 clones, about 80% found once. Sequenced: peripheral blood. The receptors derive from a middle-aged woman with active or convalescent COVID-19. Each CDR3 is given with its conserved first and last residue. Fields, in order: clone size, J gene, V gene, D gene, CDR3 DNA, CDR3 protein. A D gene is named only where the DNA matches it firmly. Only part of the rows carry a size: once, few, many, or a class if the clone is expanded.

abundance: NA
j_gene: TRBJ2-1
v_gene: TRBV5-8
d_gene: NA
CDR3nt: TGTGCCAGCAGCTTGGCGGTCTACCACTCCTACAATGAGCAGTTCTTC
CDR3aa: CASSLAVYHSYNEQFF

abundance: NA
j_gene: TRBJ1-4
v_gene: TRBV5-6
d_gene: TRBD1
CDR3nt: TGTGCCAGCAGCTTTTTGACAGGGGATTCAACTAATGAAAAACTGTTTTTT
CDR3aa: CASSFLTGDSTNEKLFF

abundance: NA
j_gene: TRBJ2-7
v_gene: TRBV23-1
d_gene: NA
CDR3nt: TGCACCGACCCACAGGGATGGGCGGACGAGCAGTACTTC
CDR3aa: CTDPQGWADEQYF

abundance: medium-sized
j_gene: TRBJ1-2
v_gene: TRBV27
d_gene: NA
CDR3nt: TGTGCCAGCAGTCCAGTCACAGGGAACGACTATGGCTACACCTTC
CDR3aa: CASSPVTGNDYGYTF

abundance: once
j_gene: TRBJ1-2
v_gene: TRBV19
d_gene: NA
CDR3nt: TGTGCCAGCGTGAGTAGGGGCTATGGCTACACCTTC
CDR3aa: CASVSRGYGYTF

abundance: many
j_gene: TRBJ2-7
v_gene: TRBV5-8
d_gene: NA
CDR3nt: TGTGCCAGCAGCTTGCGGCAGGGCTACGAGCAGTACTTC
CDR3aa: CASSLRQGYEQYF

abundance: NA
j_gene: TRBJ2-5
v_gene: TRBV3-1/TRBV3-2
d_gene: NA
CDR3nt: TGTGCCAGCAGCCTAGGACAGATTAGTGAGACCCAGTACTTC
CDR3aa: CASSLGQISETQYF

abundance: NA
j_gene: TRBJ1-5
v_gene: TRBV7-9
d_gene: TRBD1
CDR3nt: TGTGCCAGCAGCTTAGGGTCAGGGGGCGGCAATCAGCCCCAGCATTTT
CDR3aa: CASSLGSGGGNQPQHF

abundance: NA
j_gene: TRBJ2-1
v_gene: TRBV19
d_gene: NA
CDR3nt: TGTGCCAGTAGTATAGCGGATAGCGGAGTCACTGAGCAGTTCTTC
CDR3aa: CASSIADSGVTEQFF

abundance: NA
j_gene: TRBJ2-3
v_gene: TRBV3-1/TRBV3-2
d_gene: TRBD2
CDR3nt: TGTGCCAGCAGCCCCAGGACTAGCGCCTTCGGTACAGATACGCAGTATTTT
CDR3aa: CASSPRTSAFGTDTQYF

abundance: NA
j_gene: TRBJ2-2
v_gene: TRBV7-2
d_gene: TRBD2
CDR3nt: TGTGCCAGCAGCGAAAAGCGGGGGGGCCTCGGGGAGCTGTTTTTT
CDR3aa: CASSEKRGGLGELFF